These 24 T cell receptor beta chains were sequenced from one sample in a study of T-cell reconstitution after alpha-beta-depleted transplantation in children (dated by TCRdb to 2016 to 2017). Library preparation was by PCR. Sequencing relied on an Illumina HiSeq 2500. TCR libraries were prepared with molecular barcoding, using unique molecular identifiers to normalize TCRbeta repertoire quantification. The public reads were reprocessed in TCRdb via fastp at Q25 and MiXCR, keeping in-frame beta chains. When rows share a CDR3 protein, they turn into one entry using the most common DNA and genes. Counted in this sample were fewer than 400,000 distinct CDR3 sequences; roughly 22% of them appeared once. 3.8% of the sample comes from the top ten. The starting material was PBMCs from the stem cell graft donor, obtained from the stem cell graft. Receptors were obtained from a human donor who donated a stem cell graft to a child with acute myeloid leukemia.

This clonotype was seen at least ten times. The chain uses TRBV7-3 and TRBJ2-1; 16 nucleotides match TRBD2. This CDR3 is built from 17 residues. Per germline, CDR1 SGHTA and CDR2 FQGTGA. V shed 0 bases and J 7 bases; nucleotides not matched to a gene: 3. CDR3 nucleotide sequence: TGTGCCAGCAGCTTAACGTCGGGACTAGCGGGAGGGAATGAGCAGTTCTTC. Amino acids: CASSLTSGLAGGNEQFF.

In this sample, this clonotype turned up many times. The V gene is TRBV29-1, the J gene TRBJ2-3; weak D call: TRBD2 (6 bases). Trimming pared 0 bases from V and 4 bases from J, leaving 17 bases between. The CDR3 consists of 16 residues. Germline assignment: CDR1 SQVTM and CDR2 ANQGSEA. CDR3 amino acids: CSVEDLPGVPSDTQYF. In DNA form, the CDR3 reads TGCAGCGTTGAAGACCTACCGGGGGTCCCGTCAGATACGCAGTATTTT.

A note on this clonotype: Compared with germline, one end of the junction differs, possibly owing to a read error. This chain links TRBV20-1 with TRBJ2-1; TRBD2 aligns across 13 bases. Per germline, CDR1 DFQATT and CDR2 SNEGSKA (reference sequence). The CDR3 extends over 17 amino acids. The CDR3 loop is CCATGLAGDFTYNEQFF. The DNA for the CDR3 is TGCTGTGCTACTGGACTAGCGGGAGATTTCACCTACAATGAGCAGTTCTTC.

In this sample, this clonotype turned up many times. This CDR3 is CAISKIGASSYEQYF. CDR3 in DNA: TGTGCCATCAGTAAGATAGGGGCTAGCTCCTACGAGCAGTACTTC. This chain uses TRBV10-3 with TRBJ2-7, with a tentative D call TRBD1 (5 bases). Deletions cut 5 bases from V and 0 bases from J, with 14 bases between. The CDR3 has 15 amino acids. Germline V gives CDR1 ENHRY, CDR2 SYGVKD.

The chain carries TRBV5-1 and TRBJ2-1; 10 bases agree with TRBD2. The CDR3 is 19 residues long. Germline V lookup: CDR1 SGHRS, CDR2 YFSETQ. V shed 4 bases, J shed 0 bases, and the junction held 13 bases outside the gene matches. The CDR3 DNA reads TGCGCCAGCAGCCCGCGGAGAGCGGGAGGGCCGAGCTCCTACAATGAGCAGTTCTTC. Translated, it gives CASSPRRAGGPSSYNEQFF.

The rearrangement joins TRBV18 to TRBJ2-5; no definite D call. The V end was cut by 3 bases, the J end by 2 bases, with 7 bases between. The germline V gene has CDR1 KGHSH and CDR2 LQKENI. The CDR3 totals 13 residues. The CDR3 bases are TGTGCCAGCTCACCGGGCGAACAAGAGACCCAGTACTTC. This encodes CASSPGEQETQYF.

This clonotype was recorded a few times. The chain carries TRBV4-3 and TRBJ2-7; 13 nucleotides match TRBD2. V was clipped by 4 bases and J by 7 bases; unmatched bases: 7. CDR1 is LGHNA, CDR2 YSLEER, per germline. The CDR3 is made up of 15 amino acids. CDR3 nucleotides: TGCGCCAGCAGCCCAGGACTAGCGGGAGTTCGGGAGCAGTACTTC. Translating it yields CASSPGLAGVREQYF.

CDR3 nucleotide sequence: TGTGCCACCAGCAGCATCCAGGGGGCCTATGAAAAACTGTTTTTT. Translated: CATSSIQGAYEKLFF. The V gene is TRBV15, the J gene TRBJ1-4, with 8 positions matching TRBD1. With V trimmed by 3 bases and J by 6 bases, 6 bases remained unmatched. This CDR3 region has 15 residues. Germline CDR1 is LNHNV and CDR2 is YYDKDF (reference sequence).

This clonotype was counted a single time. The chain links TRBV2 to TRBJ2-7; D gene unclear. This CDR3 has 18 amino acids. Germline V gene data show CDR1 as SNHLY and CDR2 as FYNNEI. Trimming pared 7 bases from V and 4 bases from J, leaving 29 bases between. CDR3 bases: TGTGCCAGCAATGGTGCTCATTATGGACCCCCCCAGGAATACGAGCAGTACTTC. This gives the protein CASNGAHYGPPQEYEQYF.

V gene TRBV13 combines with J gene TRBJ2-5; the D call may be TRBD1 or TRBD2 (5 bases each). The CDR3 is 16 amino acids. Between the trimmed V and J ends, which lost 1 base and 0 bases, there was a span of 12 bases. The germline gives CDR1 PRHDT, CDR2 FYEKMQ (reference sequence). CDR3 DNA: TGTGCCAGCAGCTTAGAAGCAGGGAGTTACCAAGAGACCCAGTACTTC. Its translation is CASSLEAGSYQETQYF.

The rearrangement uses TRBV15 and TRBJ2-2; a weak D match, TRBD1 (6 bases). The CDR3 totals 15 residues. CDR1 and CDR2 (germline): LNHNV, YYDKDF (reference sequence). The germline V and J ends were trimmed by 6 bases and 0 bases, with 11 bases remaining between them. CDR3 sequence (DNA): TGTGCCACCAGTGGGGGACATCCGAACACCGGGGAGCTGTTTTTT. Protein product: CATSGGHPNTGELFF.

This clonotype has ten or more counts. J is TRBJ1-2 and V is TRBV12-3 or TRBV12-4; tentative D call: TRBD1 (5 bases). This CDR3 contains 12 residues. Trimming shortened V by 7 bases and J by 6 bases, and 12 bases separated the two germline ends. The CDR3 loop reads CASTWGLDGYTF. The CDR3 bases are TGTGCCAGCACCTGGGGGTTGGATGGCTACACCTTC.

This clonotype showed up just a few times. The genes are TRBV7-9 and TRBJ1-1, with D hard to call. Germline CDR1 reads SEHNR; CDR2 reads FQNEAQ (reference sequence). This CDR3 is 12 amino acids long. The V gene lost 1 base and the J gene lost 11 bases, with 11 bases spanning the gap. The CDR3 DNA sequence: TGTGCCAGCAGCTTAGAGGTGGTGGGGGCTTTCTTT. Its protein product is CASSLEVVGAFF.

In this sample, this clonotype turned up many times. J is TRBJ2-7 and V is TRBV27; D gene uncertain. There are 15 residues in the CDR3. With 2 bases removed from V and 3 bases from J, the gap between germline ends came to 14 bases. The germline V gene encodes CDR1 MNHEY and CDR2 SMNVEV (reference sequence). The CDR3 spells CASSLGAWALYEQYF. CDR3 DNA sequence: TGTGCCAGCAGTTTAGGAGCCTGGGCACTCTACGAGCAGTACTTC.

This clonotype was counted at least ten times. The rearrangement links TRBV29-1 to TRBJ2-3; D remains unclear. Trimming cost V 3 bases and J 3 bases, with 7 bases left between them. Germline loops: CDR1 SQVTM, CDR2 ANQGSEA. The CDR3 sequence is 12 residues long. The CDR3 DNA is TGCAGCGTTGAGGCAGAAACAGATACGCAGTATTTT. Translation gives CSVEAETDTQYF.

This clonotype was recorded a few times. The chain uses TRBV6-6 and TRBJ1-1; D remains unclear. The germline V gene has CDR1 MNHNY and CDR2 SVGAGI (reference sequence). The CDR3 sequence is 13 residues long. Trimming shortened V by 0 bases and J by 5 bases, and 7 bases separated the two germline ends. CDR3 in amino acids: CASSYSLGTEAFF. In DNA, the CDR3 is TGTGCCAGCAGTTACTCTCTGGGGACTGAAGCTTTCTTT.

The chain has TRBV15 and TRBJ2-3, with 8 bases lining up with TRBD2. The CDR3 length is 15 residues. Germline CDR1 is LNHNV and CDR2 is YYDKDF (reference sequence). V shed 0 bases and J 7 bases; nucleotides not matched to a gene: 6. The CDR3 DNA is TGTGCCACCAGCAGAGAGCGGGAGGTGTTGAATACGCAGTATTTT. Its protein product is CATSREREVLNTQYF. Looking up the rest from reference TRBV15 and TRBJ2-3 gives the full variable domain: DAMVIQNPRYQVTQFGKPVTLSCSQTLNHNVMYWYQQKSSQAPKLLFHYYDKDFNNEADTPDNFQSRRPNTSFCFLDIRSPGLGDTAMYLCATSREREVLNTQYFGPGTRLTVL.

The chain couples TRBV7-9 to TRBJ1-6; no reliable D call. CDR3 length: 13 residues. Germline CDR1 and CDR2: SEHNR and FQNEAQ (reference sequence). Deletions cut 4 bases from V and 8 bases from J, with 9 bases between. CDR3 nucleotides: TGTGCCAGCAGCTCTGGTTCGCATTCACCCCTCCACTTT. The encoded protein is CASSSGSHSPLHF.

A few counts support this clonotype. This chain connects TRBV11-1 to TRBJ2-3; 12 nucleotides line up with TRBD2. Germline loops: CDR1 SGHAT, CDR2 FQDESV (reference sequence). The CDR3 runs to 18 residues. V was clipped by 6 bases and J by 0 bases; unmatched bases: 10. The DNA of the CDR3 is TGTGCCAGCAGATCTAGCGGGAGGGCCCGTCGGAGCACAGATACGCAGTATTTT. This translates into CASRSSGRARRSTDTQYF. Together with reference TRBV11-1 and TRBJ2-3, the CDR3 gives the full variable domain: EAEVAQSPRYKITEKSQAVAFWCDPISGHATLYWYRQILGQGPELLVQFQDESVVDDSQLPKDRFSAERLKGVDSTLKIQPAELGDSAMYLCASRSSGRARRSTDTQYFGPGTRLTVL.

The chain links TRBV7-8 to TRBJ2-3; weak D call: TRBD1 (6 bases). From germline, CDR1 is SGHVS and CDR2 FQNEAQ. The V end was cut by 8 bases, the J end by 1 base, with 13 bases between. There are 14 residues in the CDR3. This chain's CDR3 is CASARRQGTDTQYF. The DNA for the CDR3 is TGTGCCAGCGCCCGGAGACAGGGCACAGATACGCAGTATTTT.

The genes are TRBV10-3 and TRBJ2-7; 10 positions match TRBD1. This CDR3 spans 16 amino acids. Germline trimming cut 4 bases from V and 2 bases from J; bases unmatched to any gene: 8. Germline V CDR1 and CDR2: ENHRY, SYGVKD. Here the CDR3 reads CAISASGTGDPYEQYF. CDR3 DNA sequence: TGTGCCATCAGTGCCTCCGGGACAGGGGATCCCTACGAGCAGTACTTC.

The chain has TRBV12-3 or TRBV12-4 and TRBJ2-5, with a possible D match to TRBD1 (5 bases). The CDR3 has 15 amino acids. Trimming shortened V by 0 bases and J by 5 bases, and 13 bases separated the two germline ends. The CDR3: CASSLAGAREETQYF. CDR3 DNA: TGTGCCAGCAGTTTAGCAGGGGCGCGCGAGGAGACCCAGTACTTC.

Only a few counts were recorded for this clonotype. V gene TRBV29-1 combines with J gene TRBJ2-5, with D perhaps assigned TRBD1 or TRBD2 (5 bases each). Germline V gene lookup returns CDR1 SQVTM and CDR2 ANQGSEA. The CDR3 sequence is 12 residues long. Between the trimmed V and J ends, which lost 4 bases and 5 bases, there was a span of 11 bases. Here the CDR3 DNA reads TGCAGCGTTGGGGGGATTACGGAGACCCAGTACTTC. It is translated as CSVGGITETQYF.

The J gene is TRBJ1-5, the V gene TRBV12-3 or TRBV12-4; D gene ambiguous. The CDR3 is 14 residues long. V dropped 6 bases and J dropped 1 base, with 10 bases sitting between them. The CDR3 reads CASSISSSNQPQHF. DNA of the CDR3: TGTGCCAGCAGCATCTCCTCGAGCAATCAGCCCCAGCATTTT.